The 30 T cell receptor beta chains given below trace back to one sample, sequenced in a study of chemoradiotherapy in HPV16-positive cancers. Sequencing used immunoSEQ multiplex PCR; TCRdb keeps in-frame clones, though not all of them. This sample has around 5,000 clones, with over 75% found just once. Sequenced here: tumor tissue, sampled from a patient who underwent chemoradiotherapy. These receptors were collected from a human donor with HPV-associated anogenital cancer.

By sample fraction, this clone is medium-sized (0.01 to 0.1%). Here the CDR3 reads CATLQTGTYGYTF. Written as DNA, the CDR3 is TGTGCCACCCTACAAACAGGGACCTATGGCTACACCTTC. The genes are TRBV15 and TRBJ1-2, with D tentatively TRBD1 (6 bases). The CDR3 runs to 13 residues. The V and J ends lost 8 bases and 4 bases respectively, with 14 bases between them. Per the germline V gene, CDR1 is LNHNV and CDR2 is YYDKDF (reference sequence).

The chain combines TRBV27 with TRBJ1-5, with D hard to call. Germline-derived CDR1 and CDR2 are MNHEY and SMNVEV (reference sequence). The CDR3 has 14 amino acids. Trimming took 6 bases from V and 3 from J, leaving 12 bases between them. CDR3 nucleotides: TGTGCCAGCAGCTTAGACGGAGTCAATCAGCCCCAGCATTTT. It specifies CASSLDGVNQPQHF.

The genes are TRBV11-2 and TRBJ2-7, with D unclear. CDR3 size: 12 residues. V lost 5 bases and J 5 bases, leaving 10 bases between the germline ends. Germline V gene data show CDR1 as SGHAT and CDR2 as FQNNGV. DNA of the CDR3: TGTGCCAGCAGCGGAGACCAGGACGAGCAGTACTTC. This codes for CASSGDQDEQYF.

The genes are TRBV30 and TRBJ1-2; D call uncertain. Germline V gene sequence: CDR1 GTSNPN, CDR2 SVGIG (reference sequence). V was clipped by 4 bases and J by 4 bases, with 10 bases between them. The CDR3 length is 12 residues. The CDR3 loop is CAWNPGVYGYTF. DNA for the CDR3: TGTGCCTGGAACCCAGGAGTCTATGGCTACACCTTC. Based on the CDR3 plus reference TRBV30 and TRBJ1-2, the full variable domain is SQTIHQWPATLVQPVGSPLSLECTVEGTSNPNLYWYRQAAGRGLQLLFYSVGIGQISSEVPQNLSASRPQDRQFILSSKKLLLSDSGFYLCAWNPGVYGYTFGSGTRLTVV.

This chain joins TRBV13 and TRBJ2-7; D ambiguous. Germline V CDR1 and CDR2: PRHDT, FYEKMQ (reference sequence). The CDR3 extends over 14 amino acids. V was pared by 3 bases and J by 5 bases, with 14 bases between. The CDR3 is CASSFRSTTNEQYF. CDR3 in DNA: TGTGCCAGCAGCTTCAGGTCTACCACCAACGAGCAGTACTTC.

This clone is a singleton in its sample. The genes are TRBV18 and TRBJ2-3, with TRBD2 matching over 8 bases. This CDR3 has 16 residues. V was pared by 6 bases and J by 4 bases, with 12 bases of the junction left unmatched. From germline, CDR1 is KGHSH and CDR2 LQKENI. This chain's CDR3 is CASSPSAGGGADTQYF. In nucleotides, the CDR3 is TGTGCCAGCTCCCCGAGTGCGGGGGGTGGGGCAGATACGCAGTATTTT. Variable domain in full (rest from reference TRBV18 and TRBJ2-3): NAGVMQNPRHLVRRRGQEARLRCSPMKGHSHVYWYRQLPEEGLKFMVYLQKENIIDESGMPKERFSAEFPKEGPSILRIQQVVRGDSAAYFCASSPSAGGGADTQYFGPGTRLTVL.

The CDR3 loop reads CASDSDTWNEQFF. The CDR3 nucleotides read TGTGCCTCTGACTCAGACACATGGAATGAGCAGTTCTTC. J is TRBJ2-1 and V is TRBV30; D is unclear. The germline CDR1 and CDR2 sequences are GTSNPN and SVGIG (reference sequence). CDR3 length: 13 amino acids. V dropped 7 bases and J dropped 7 bases, with 17 bases sitting between them.

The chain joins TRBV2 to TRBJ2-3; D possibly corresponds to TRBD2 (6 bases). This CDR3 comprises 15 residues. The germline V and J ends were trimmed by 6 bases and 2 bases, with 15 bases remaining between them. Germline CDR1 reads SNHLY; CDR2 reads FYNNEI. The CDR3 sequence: CASRSGGRITDTQYF. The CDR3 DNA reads TGTGCCAGCAGAAGCGGAGGGAGGATCACAGATACGCAGTATTTT.

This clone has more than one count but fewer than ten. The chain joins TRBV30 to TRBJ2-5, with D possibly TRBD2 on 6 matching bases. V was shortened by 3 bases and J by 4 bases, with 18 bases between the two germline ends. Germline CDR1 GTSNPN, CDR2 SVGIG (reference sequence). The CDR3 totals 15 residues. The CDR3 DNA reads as TGTGCCTGGAGGCCCCCCCTAGCGATTGGAGAGACCCAGTACTTC. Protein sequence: CAWRPPLAIGETQYF.

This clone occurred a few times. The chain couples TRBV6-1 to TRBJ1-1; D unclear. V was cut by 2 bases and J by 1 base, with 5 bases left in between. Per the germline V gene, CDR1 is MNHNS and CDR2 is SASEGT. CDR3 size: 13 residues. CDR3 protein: CASSESSNTEAFF. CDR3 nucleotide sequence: TGTGCCAGCAGTGAATCGTCGAACACTGAAGCTTTCTTT.

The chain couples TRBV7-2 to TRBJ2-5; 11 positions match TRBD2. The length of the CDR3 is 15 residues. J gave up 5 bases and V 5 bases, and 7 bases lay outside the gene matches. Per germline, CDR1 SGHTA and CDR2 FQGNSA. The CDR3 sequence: CASSRLAGGGETQYF. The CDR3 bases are TGTGCCAGCAGCCGCCTAGCGGGGGGTGGGGAGACCCAGTACTTC. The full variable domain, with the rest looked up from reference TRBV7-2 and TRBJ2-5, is GAGVSQSPSNKVTEKGKDVELRCDPISGHTALYWYRQSLGQGLEFLIYFQGNSAPDKSGLPSDRFSAERTGGSVSTLTIQRTQQEDSAVYLCASSRLAGGGETQYFGPGTRLLVL.

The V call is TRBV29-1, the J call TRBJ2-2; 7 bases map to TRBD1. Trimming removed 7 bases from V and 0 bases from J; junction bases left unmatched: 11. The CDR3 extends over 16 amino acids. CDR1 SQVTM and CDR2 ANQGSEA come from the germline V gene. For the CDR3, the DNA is TGCAGCGCAACCTTGTGGACAGGATCGAACACCGGGGAGCTGTTTTTT. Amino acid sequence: CSATLWTGSNTGELFF.

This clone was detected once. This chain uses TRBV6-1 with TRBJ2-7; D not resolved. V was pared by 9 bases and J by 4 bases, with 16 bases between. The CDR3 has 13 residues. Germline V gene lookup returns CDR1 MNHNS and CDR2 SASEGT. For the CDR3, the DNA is TGTGCCAGTTCGGCCGGAGAGGTTTACGAGCAGTACTTC. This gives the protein CASSAGEVYEQYF.

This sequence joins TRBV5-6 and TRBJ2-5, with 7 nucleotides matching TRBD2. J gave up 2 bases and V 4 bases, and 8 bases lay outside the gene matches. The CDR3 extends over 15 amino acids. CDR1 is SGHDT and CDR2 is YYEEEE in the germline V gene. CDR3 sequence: CASSLGEGRQETQYF. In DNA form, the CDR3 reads TGTGCCAGCAGCCTGGGGGAGGGGAGGCAAGAGACCCAGTACTTC.

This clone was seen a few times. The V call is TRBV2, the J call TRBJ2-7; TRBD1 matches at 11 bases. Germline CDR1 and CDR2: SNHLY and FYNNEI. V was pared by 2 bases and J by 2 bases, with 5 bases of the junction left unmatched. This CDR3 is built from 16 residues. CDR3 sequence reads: CASSEPGQGVTYEQYF. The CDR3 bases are TGTGCCAGCAGTGAACCGGGACAGGGGGTGACCTACGAGCAGTACTTC. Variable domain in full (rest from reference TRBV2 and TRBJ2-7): EPEVTQTPSHQVTQMGQEVILRCVPISNHLYFYWYRQILGQKVEFLVSFYNNEISEKSEIFDDQFSVERPDGSNFTLKIRSTKLEDSAMYFCASSEPGQGVTYEQYFGPGTRLTVT.

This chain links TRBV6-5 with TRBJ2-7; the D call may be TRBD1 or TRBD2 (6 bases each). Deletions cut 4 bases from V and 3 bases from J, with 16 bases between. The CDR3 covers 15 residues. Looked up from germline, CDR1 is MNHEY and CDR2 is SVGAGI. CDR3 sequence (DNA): TGTGCCAGCAGTTTATTCTCCGGGGGCAACTACGAGCAGTACTTC. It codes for CASSLFSGGNYEQYF.

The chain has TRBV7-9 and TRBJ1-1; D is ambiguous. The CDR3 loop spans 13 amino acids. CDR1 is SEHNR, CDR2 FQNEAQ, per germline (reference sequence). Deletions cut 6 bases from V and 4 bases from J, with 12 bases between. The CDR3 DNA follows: TGTGCCAGCAGATGGGCGGACGGCACTGAAGCTTTCTTT. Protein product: CASRWADGTEAFF.

The CDR3 is CATPTGGCVTEAFF. In nucleotides, the CDR3 is TGTGCCACTCCGACGGGGGGGTGCGTCACTGAAGCTTTCTTT. V and J are TRBV6-1 and TRBJ1-1; weak D call: TRBD1 (5 bases). The CDR3 consists of 14 residues. Trimming removed 10 bases at V and 4 bases at J, with 19 bases between. The germline V gene has CDR1 MNHNS and CDR2 SASEGT.

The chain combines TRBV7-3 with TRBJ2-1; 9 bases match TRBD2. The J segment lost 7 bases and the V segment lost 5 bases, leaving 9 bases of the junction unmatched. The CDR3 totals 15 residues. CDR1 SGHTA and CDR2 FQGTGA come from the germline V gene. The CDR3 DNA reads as TGTGCCAGCAGCCCCAACAGCGGGGGGCAGAATGAGCAGTTCTTC. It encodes CASSPNSGGQNEQFF.

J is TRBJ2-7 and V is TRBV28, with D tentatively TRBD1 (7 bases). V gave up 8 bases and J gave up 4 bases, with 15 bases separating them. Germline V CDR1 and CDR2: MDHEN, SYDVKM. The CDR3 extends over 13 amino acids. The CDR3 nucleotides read TGTGCCAGCCAAAGGGGGGACAGTTACGAGCAGTACTTC. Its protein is CASQRGDSYEQYF.

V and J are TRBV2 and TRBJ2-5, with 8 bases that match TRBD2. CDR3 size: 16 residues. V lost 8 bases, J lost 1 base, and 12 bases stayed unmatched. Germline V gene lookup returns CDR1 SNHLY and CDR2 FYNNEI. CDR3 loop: CASGGRTSPLQETQYF. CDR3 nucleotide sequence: TGTGCCAGCGGTGGAAGGACTAGCCCCCTCCAAGAGACCCAGTACTTC.

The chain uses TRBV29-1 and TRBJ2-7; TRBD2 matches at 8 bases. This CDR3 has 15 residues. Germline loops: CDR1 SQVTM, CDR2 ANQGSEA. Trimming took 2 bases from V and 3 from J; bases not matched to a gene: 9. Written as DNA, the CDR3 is TGCAGCGTTGAACAAGCTAGCGGGTCGGACTACGAGCAGTACTTC. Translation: CSVEQASGSDYEQYF.

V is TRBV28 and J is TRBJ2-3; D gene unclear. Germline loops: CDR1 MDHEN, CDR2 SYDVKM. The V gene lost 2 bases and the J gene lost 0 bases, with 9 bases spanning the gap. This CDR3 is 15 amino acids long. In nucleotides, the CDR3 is TGTGCCAGCAGTTTAAGACCCGGAAGCACAGATACGCAGTATTTT. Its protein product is CASSLRPGSTDTQYF.

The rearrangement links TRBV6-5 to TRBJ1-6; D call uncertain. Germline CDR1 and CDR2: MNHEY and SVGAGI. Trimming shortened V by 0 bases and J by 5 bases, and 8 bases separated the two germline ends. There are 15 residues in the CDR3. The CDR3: CASSYSGTDNSPLHF. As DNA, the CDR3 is TGTGCCAGCAGTTACTCGGGTACGGATAATTCACCCCTCCACTTT.

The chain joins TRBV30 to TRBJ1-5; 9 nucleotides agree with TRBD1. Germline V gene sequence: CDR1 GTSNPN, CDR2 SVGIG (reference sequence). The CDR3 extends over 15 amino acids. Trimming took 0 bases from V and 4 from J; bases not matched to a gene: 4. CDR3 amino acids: CAWSVLGQGNQPQHF. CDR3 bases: TGTGCCTGGAGTGTACTAGGACAGGGGAATCAGCCCCAGCATTTT. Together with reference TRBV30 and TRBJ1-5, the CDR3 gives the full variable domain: SQTIHQWPATLVQPVGSPLSLECTVEGTSNPNLYWYRQAAGRGLQLLFYSVGIGQISSEVPQNLSASRPQDRQFILSSKKLLLSDSGFYLCAWSVLGQGNQPQHFGDGTRLSIL.

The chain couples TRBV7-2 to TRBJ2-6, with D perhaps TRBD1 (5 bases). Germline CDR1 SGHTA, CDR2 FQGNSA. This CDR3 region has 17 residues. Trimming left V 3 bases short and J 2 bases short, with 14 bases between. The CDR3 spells CASSFQGKSAGANVLTF. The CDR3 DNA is TGTGCCAGCAGCTTCCAGGGTAAATCAGCTGGGGCCAACGTCCTGACTTTC. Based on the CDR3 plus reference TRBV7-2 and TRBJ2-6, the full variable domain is GAGVSQSPSNKVTEKGKDVELRCDPISGHTALYWYRQSLGQGLEFLIYFQGNSAPDKSGLPSDRFSAERTGGSVSTLTIQRTQQEDSAVYLCASSFQGKSAGANVLTFGAGSRLTVL.

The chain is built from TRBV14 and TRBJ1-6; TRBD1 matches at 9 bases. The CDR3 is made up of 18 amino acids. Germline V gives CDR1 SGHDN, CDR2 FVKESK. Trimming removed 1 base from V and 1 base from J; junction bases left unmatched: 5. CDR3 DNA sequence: TGTGCCAGCAGCCAAGCTGGGACAGGGTGGTCCTATAATTCACCCCTCCACTTT. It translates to CASSQAGTGWSYNSPLHF.

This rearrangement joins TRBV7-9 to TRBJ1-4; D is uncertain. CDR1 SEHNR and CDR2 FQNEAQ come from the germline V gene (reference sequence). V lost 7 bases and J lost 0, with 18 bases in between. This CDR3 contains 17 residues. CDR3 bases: TGTGCCAGCACCTTCCCCTCCAAGGACTCAACTAATGAAAAACTGTTTTTT. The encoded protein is CASTFPSKDSTNEKLFF.

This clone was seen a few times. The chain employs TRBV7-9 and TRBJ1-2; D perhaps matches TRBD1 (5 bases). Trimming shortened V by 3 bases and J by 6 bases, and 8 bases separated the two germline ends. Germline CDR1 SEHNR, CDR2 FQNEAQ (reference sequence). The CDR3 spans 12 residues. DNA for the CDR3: TGTGCCAGCAGCTTTGAAGGGGATGGCTACACCTTC. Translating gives CASSFEGDGYTF.

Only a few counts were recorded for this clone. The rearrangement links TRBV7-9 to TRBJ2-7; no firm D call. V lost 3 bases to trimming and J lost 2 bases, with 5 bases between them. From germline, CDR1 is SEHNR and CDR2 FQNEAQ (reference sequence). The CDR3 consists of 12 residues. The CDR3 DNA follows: TGTGCCAGCAGCTTCAGCACCTACGAGCAGTACTTC. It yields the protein CASSFSTYEQYF.